This T cell receptor (beta chain) emerged from a study of OX40 agonist ivuxolimab in advanced cancers. Only in-frame clones appear in the TCRdb table, and some are missing; sequencing was by immunoSEQ multiplex PCR. This table holds about 58,000 clones, approximately 83% found once. CDR1 and CDR2 from the germline V gene are SGHVS and FQNEAQ. This CDR3 is built from 15 residues. After removal of 5 bases from V and 1 base from J, the junction contained 3 bases not matched to a gene. The clonotype comes from an adult with an advanced solid tumor such as melanoma, head and neck, liver or kidney cancer. This material consisted of CD4+ or CD8+ T cells sorted from blood, taken in a trial of the OX40 agonist ivuxolimab. The rearrangement joins TRBV7-8 to TRBJ2-1; TRBD1 aligns across 9 bases. The CDR3 nucleotides are TGTGCCAGCAGCGGAGGGACAGGGTCCTACAATGAGCAGTTCTTC. It codes for CASSGGTGSYNEQFF.